These 6 T cell receptor beta chains share one sample of origin, sequenced in a study of cytomegalovirus exposure and HLA in healthy donors. The table came from immunoSEQ multiplex PCR; TCRdb's copy has only in-frame clones and leaves some out. The sample comprises 140,000 or so clones, roughly nine tenths of which are singletons, and about 9.9% rests with the top ten. Material for sequencing was PBMCs. The receptor set was obtained from a woman younger than 30 in good health and CMV-seropositive.

V usage is TRBV10-1 and J usage is TRBJ1-5; D possibly corresponds to TRBD1 (6 bases). The V and J ends lost 7 bases and 1 base respectively, with 11 bases between them. Per germline, CDR1 WNHNN and CDR2 SYGVQD (reference sequence). The CDR3 covers 14 residues. The CDR3: CASTSGGSNQPQHF. In DNA form, the CDR3 reads TGCGCCAGCACGTCGGGGGGCAGCAATCAGCCCCAGCATTTT.

The rearrangement uses TRBV18 and TRBJ1-2, with a possible D match to TRBD1 (6 bases). V lost 6 bases and J 6 bases, leaving 20 bases between the germline ends. This CDR3 is 15 amino acids long. The germline gives CDR1 KGHSH, CDR2 LQKENI. The DNA of the CDR3 is TGTGCCAGCTCCGGGGACGGGACATTGGTTGATGGCTACACCTTC. Encoded protein: CASSGDGTLVDGYTF.

The rearrangement uses TRBV5-1 and TRBJ1-1, with no clear D. CDR3 length: 15 residues. Germline lookup yields CDR1 SGHRS and CDR2 YFSETQ. Trimming took 3 bases from V and 4 from J, leaving 16 bases between them. In DNA, the CDR3 is TGCGCCAGCAGCTCGGAGGTGGAAATGGTCACTGAAGCTTTCTTT. Protein product: CASSSEVEMVTEAFF.

V is TRBV4-1 and J is TRBJ1-6; D is perhaps TRBD1 (5 bases). Trimming took 1 base from V and 11 from J, leaving 18 bases between them. From germline, CDR1 is MGHRA and CDR2 YSYEKL. The CDR3 extends over 16 amino acids. The CDR3, as DNA: TGCGCCAGCAGCCAAGTCCGGGACCGCGGAGGGGCACCCCTCCACTTT. Amino acids: CASSQVRDRGGAPLHF.

The gene calls are TRBV6-1 and TRBJ1-1; 9 nucleotides match TRBD1. CDR3 size: 15 residues. CDR1 and CDR2 (germline): MNHNS, SASEGT. V was clipped by 4 bases and J by 0 bases; unmatched bases: 3. The CDR3: CASSGQGGMNTEAFF. The CDR3, as DNA: TGTGCCAGCAGTGGACAGGGGGGGATGAACACTGAAGCTTTCTTT.

The gene calls are TRBV9 and TRBJ1-1; 10 positions agree with TRBD1. The germline gives CDR1 SGDLS, CDR2 YYNGEE. With V trimmed by 2 bases and J by 5 bases, 12 bases remained unmatched. CDR3 length: 17 amino acids. The CDR3 bases are TGTGCCAGCAGCGTCCGCGGGGGGACAGGGGCGGGAACTGAAGCTTTCTTT. The encoded protein is CASSVRGGTGAGTEAFF.